This entry concerns a single TCR beta chain. The sample is drawn from a study of blood T cell repertoires in COVID-19. V was shortened by 6 bases and J by 5 bases, with 11 bases between the two germline ends. Per the germline V gene, CDR1 is SQVTM and CDR2 is ANQGSEA. The CDR3 length is 11 residues. Clones were sequenced by immunoSEQ multiplex PCR, and TCRdb holds only the in-frame ones, with some missing. The data contain 180,000 or so clones, 86% of them seen just once; the ten biggest clones take up around 5.7%. This TCR came from a middle-aged man with acute COVID-19. Sequencing used PBMCs or T cells enriched from blood (not recorded which). J is TRBJ2-7 and V is TRBV29-1; D is unresolved. Written as DNA, the CDR3 is TGCAGCGTGACACAATCCAACGAGCAGTACTTC. This codes for CSVTQSNEQYF.